A selection of T cell receptor beta chains follows, all from one sample in a study of cytomegalovirus exposure and HLA in healthy donors. Sequencing used immunoSEQ multiplex PCR; TCRdb keeps in-frame clones, though not all of them. The sample holds some 150,000 clones; around 90% are singletons and the top ten take over 5%. The specimen sequenced was PBMCs. The receptors shown here come from a woman aged 25 to 39 in good health and CMV-seropositive. Each CDR3 is given with its conserved first and last residue. The order of the fields is clone size, D gene, J gene, V gene, CDR3 DNA, CDR3 protein. The D gene is left open where the match is weak. Size values are once, few and many counts, or a class for expanded clones, and some rows have none.

>NA|NA|TRBJ1-5|TRBV27
TGTGCCAGCAGTTTAATGAGAGGGAACAATCAGCCCCAGCATTTT
CASSLMRGNNQPQHF
>NA|NA|TRBJ1-2|TRBV27
TGTGCCAGCAGTTTATCTGACAGCTATGGCTACACCTTC
CASSLSDSYGYTF
>NA|NA|TRBJ1-6|TRBV28
TGTGCCAGCAGTCGACCCGGGACTTCGGATTCACCCCTCCACTTT
CASSRPGTSDSPLHF
>NA|TRBD1|TRBJ1-2|TRBV5-4
TGTGCCAGCAGCCGTCCGGGACAGGGGGCGTCGGGCTATGGCTACACCTTC
CASSRPGQGASGYGYTF
>NA|TRBD1|TRBJ1-1|TRBV6-5
TGTGCCAGCAGTTTAAAGAGGACAGGGGTCACTGAAGCTTTCTTT
CASSLKRTGVTEAFF
>NA|NA|TRBJ1-6|TRBV5-1
TGCGCCAGCAGCTTGGTACTGCTAAGCACCCTCCACTTT
CASSLVLLSTLHF
>NA|TRBD2|TRBJ2-1|TRBV14
TGTGCCAGCAGCCAGCCTGGGACTAGCGGGAGACTCTACAATGAGCAGTTCTTC
CASSQPGTSGRLYNEQFF
>NA|TRBD1|TRBJ1-5|TRBV19
TGTGCCAGTAGTATAAGGACAGGGGGTCGGACGAATCAGCCCCAGCATTTT
CASSIRTGGRTNQPQHF
>NA|TRBD1|TRBJ2-5|TRBV2
TGTGCCAGCAGCGTTATGGGACAGGGGATGGGAGAGACCCAGTACTTC
CASSVMGQGMGETQYF
>once|NA|TRBJ1-2|TRBV11-2
TGTGCCAGCAGACCTCTGAGGGCAGCTCGAGGCTACACCTTC
CASRPLRAARGYTF
>NA|TRBD1|TRBJ2-2|TRBV5-6
TGTGCCAGCAGCGTAGACAGGGAGCGTCGGGGCACCGGGGAGCTGTTTTTT
CASSVDRERRGTGELFF
>NA|TRBD1|TRBJ1-4|TRBV11-2
TGTGCCAGCAGCTTGGGGACAGTTACGAATGAAAAACTGTTTTTT
CASSLGTVTNEKLFF
>NA|NA|TRBJ2-7|TRBV7-9
TGTGCCAGCAGCTTAACGCAGGGGAGGGACGAGCAGTACTTC
CASSLTQGRDEQYF
>NA|TRBD1|TRBJ1-6|TRBV15
TGTGCCACCAGCAGAGTTCGGGGACAGGGCTCACCCCTCCACTTT
CATSRVRGQGSPLHF
>NA|NA|TRBJ2-1|TRBV7-6
TGTGCCAGCAGCCCCGTGAGTGGGGGCAGCTCCTACAATGAGCAGTTCTTC
CASSPVSGGSSYNEQFF
>NA|TRBD1|TRBJ2-2|TRBV15
TGTGCCACCGCCCCAGGGGGCGGGGGGGAGCTGTTTTTT
CATAPGGGGELFF
>NA|TRBD2|TRBJ2-5|TRBV27
TGTGCCAGCAGTAAAGAGACCGGGACTAGCACTGAGACCCAGTACTTC
CASSKETGTSTETQYF
>NA|NA|TRBJ2-3|TRBV2
TGTGCCAGCGCGTACGTTTCGCAGTATTTT
CASAYVSQYF
>NA|NA|TRBJ1-5|TRBV28
TGTGCCAGCAGGCAGGGTAGGAATCAGCCCCAGCATTTT
CASRQGRNQPQHF
>NA|TRBD2|TRBJ2-1|TRBV15
TGTGCCACCAGCTCCAGCGGGAGAAGCTCCTACAATGAGCAGTTCTTC
CATSSSGRSSYNEQFF
>NA|NA|TRBJ2-3|TRBV5-1
TGCGCCAGCAGCTTACAGGGAAGCGCAGATACGCAGTATTTT
CASSLQGSADTQYF
>NA|TRBD1|TRBJ1-2|TRBV2
TGTGCCAGCAGGCCCACGTTGACAGGGGCGGAGAAGAATGGCTACACCTTC
CASRPTLTGAEKNGYTF
>NA|NA|TRBJ2-1|TRBV9
TGTGCCAGCAGCGTACGTCCCTCCGGGCAAAGGAGGAATGAGCAGTTCTTC
CASSVRPSGQRRNEQFF
>few|TRBD1|TRBJ1-6|TRBV19
TGTGCCAGTAGTCCCATCTCGACAGGGAGGCATTCACCCCTCCACTTT
CASSPISTGRHSPLHF
>NA|NA|TRBJ2-1|TRBV7-2
TGTGCCAGCAGCTTATATGGGCGGAGGTCAGTTTCAGGCGAGCAGTTCTTC
CASSLYGRRSVSGEQFF
>NA|TRBD1|TRBJ1-2|TRBV6-5
TGTGCCAGCAGGACACAGGGGGCGGCCTATGGCTACACCTTC
CASRTQGAAYGYTF
>NA|TRBD2|TRBJ2-1|TRBV4-1
TGCGCCAGCAGCCAAGATCCCAGCGGGAGGGGCAATGAGCAGTTCTTC
CASSQDPSGRGNEQFF
>NA|NA|TRBJ1-5|TRBV18
TGTGCCAGCTCACCCGTCTGGGCCGACAGAAATCAGCCCCAGCATTTT
CASSPVWADRNQPQHF
>NA|NA|TRBJ1-5|TRBV5-5
TGTGCCAGCAGCTTAACCGGGAGGGGTAGCAATCAGCCCCAGCATTTT
CASSLTGRGSNQPQHF
>NA|TRBD2|TRBJ2-7|TRBV28
TGTGCCAGCAGTTTAGCTAGCGGCTACGAGCAGTACTTC
CASSLASGYEQYF
>NA|TRBD2|TRBJ2-7|TRBV6-1
TGTGCCAGCAGTGAAACTAGCGGGGGGGCGGTCGAGCAGTACTTC
CASSETSGGAVEQYF
>NA|NA|TRBJ1-1|TRBV12-5
TGTGCTAGTGGTTTAGGGCAGGGGCGCAACACTGAAGCTTTCTTT
CASGLGQGRNTEAFF
>many|NA|TRBJ1-2|TRBV10-3
TGTGCCATCAGTGACCTTCCGACAGGACTCTATGGCTACACCTTC
CAISDLPTGLYGYTF
>NA|NA|TRBJ1-2|TRBV6-1
TGTGCCAGCAGTGAAGGGACAGTACCCTATGGCTACACCTTC
CASSEGTVPYGYTF
>once|TRBD1|TRBJ2-7|TRBV5-1
TGCGCCAGCAGGGACAGGGCGGAGGCCGAGCAGTACTTC
CASRDRAEAEQYF
>NA|TRBD2|TRBJ2-3|TRBV9
TGTGCCAGCAGCCCGGGACTAGCGGGACCCACGAGCACAGATACGCAGTATTTT
CASSPGLAGPTSTDTQYF
>NA|TRBD1|TRBJ2-1|TRBV6-5
TGTGCCAGCAGTTACCAGACAGGGTCATACAATGAGCAGTTCTTC
CASSYQTGSYNEQFF
>NA|NA|TRBJ1-2|TRBV4-1
TGCGCCAGCAGCCATCCACGTCGGGAGGGATTCAACTATGGCTACACCTTC
CASSHPRREGFNYGYTF
>NA|NA|TRBJ1-6|TRBV5-6
TGTGCCAGCAGCTTCGGGACTCGGAATTCACCCCTCCACTTT
CASSFGTRNSPLHF
>NA|NA|TRBJ1-2|TRBV28
TGTGCCAGCAGTTTATGGAGAGATGGCTACACCTTC
CASSLWRDGYTF
>NA|TRBD1|TRBJ1-4|TRBV9
TGTGCCAGCAGCGTGACAGGGAGTAGGAATGAAAAACTGTTTTTT
CASSVTGSRNEKLFF
>NA|NA|TRBJ1-3|TRBV2
TGTGCCAGCAGCGACTACGGGGAAACTGGAAACACCATATATTTT
CASSDYGETGNTIYF
>NA|TRBD2|TRBJ2-2|TRBV4-2
TGTGCCAGCAGCCAAGATGCGGGGGCCGGGGAGCTGTTTTTT
CASSQDAGAGELFF
>NA|NA|TRBJ2-3|TRBV7-2
TGTGCCAGCAGCTTACAGGCAGACACTAGCACAGATACGCAGTATTTT
CASSLQADTSTDTQYF
>NA|NA|TRBJ2-3|TRBV5-1
TGCGCCAGCAGCTTGGGGGGAGCCCGAGGAGATACGCAGTATTTT
CASSLGGARGDTQYF
>NA|NA|TRBJ2-7|TRBV19
TGTGCCAGTAGTAGGACTACGGGGACCTACGAGCAGTACTTC
CASSRTTGTYEQYF
>NA|TRBD2|TRBJ2-3|TRBV29-1
TGCAGCGTTGAAGATAAACTAGCGGGGCCTCTCTCCACAGATACGCAGTATTTT
CSVEDKLAGPLSTDTQYF
>NA|NA|TRBJ1-6|TRBV2
TGTGCCAGCAGTCCGGACGGACAGCATAATTCACCCCTCCACTTT
CASSPDGQHNSPLHF
>once|TRBD2|TRBJ2-1|TRBV6-6
TGTGCCAGCAGGCCTACTAGCGGGGATTACAATGAGCAGTTCTTC
CASRPTSGDYNEQFF
>NA|NA|TRBJ1-5|TRBV5-1
TGCGCCAGCAGCTTCGGCGGGAGCGATCAGCCCCAGCATTTT
CASSFGGSDQPQHF
>few|NA|TRBJ2-7|TRBV5-1
TGCGCCAGCAGCTTCACAGGGTCCTACGAGCAGTACTTC
CASSFTGSYEQYF
>NA|TRBD1|TRBJ1-1|TRBV28
TGTGCCAGCAGTTTTGTTCAGACAGGGCGCACTGAAGCTTTCTTT
CASSFVQTGRTEAFF
>NA|TRBD1|TRBJ2-5|TRBV18
TGTGCCAGCTCACCAAACGAGGGACAGCAAGAGACCCAGTACTTC
CASSPNEGQQETQYF
>NA|NA|TRBJ1-5|TRBV28
TGTGCCACCAAAGAGGGGGTCTTACCCAATCAGCCCCAGCATTTT
CATKEGVLPNQPQHF
>NA|NA|TRBJ1-2|TRBV28
TGTGCCAGCAACTCTCTCTTCCGTTATGGCTACACCTTC
CASNSLFRYGYTF
>NA|TRBD2|TRBJ2-1|TRBV2
TGTGCCAGCAGTGAAGGTACTAGCGGGAGTAATGAGCAGTTCTTC
CASSEGTSGSNEQFF
>NA|TRBD2|TRBJ2-7|TRBV9
TGTGCCAGCAGCGAAGCGGGAGGGCCTAGCGAGCAGTACTTC
CASSEAGGPSEQYF
>NA|NA|TRBJ1-4|TRBV5-1
TGCGCCAGCAGCTTTCGAGGGAATAATGAAAAACTGTTTTTT
CASSFRGNNEKLFF
>NA|NA|TRBJ2-3|TRBV10-3
TGTGCCATCAGTGAGAGTTTTAAGAACTACGCTAGCACAGATACGCAGTATTTT
CAISESFKNYASTDTQYF
>NA|NA|TRBJ1-2|TRBV27
TGTGCCAGCAGTTCCCCGCAGGCAGCTAACTATGGCTACACCTTC
CASSSPQAANYGYTF